This section outlines one T cell receptor beta chain sequence together with its context. These data are taken from a study of blood T cell repertoires in COVID-19. Method: immunoSEQ multiplex PCR; TCRdb's copy keeps in-frame clones and lacks some. This table has over 200,000 clones, approximately 88% appearing once. Trimming at V came to 9 bases and at J to 0 bases, leaving 4 bases not matched to a gene. Germline-derived CDR1 and CDR2 are LNHDA and SQIVND (reference sequence). This CDR3 has 14 amino acids. This receptor was taken from a woman younger than 45 who had been exposed to COVID-19. Specimen: PBMCs or T cells enriched from blood (not recorded which). The J gene is TRBJ2-1, the V gene TRBV19; 8 nucleotides line up with TRBD1. Here the CDR3 reads CASRTGSSYNEQFF. In nucleotides, the CDR3 is TGTGCCAGCAGGACAGGGAGCTCCTACAATGAGCAGTTCTTC.